This TCR beta chain was captured in a study of cytomegalovirus exposure and HLA in healthy donors. Across the whole study: There were some 400 genotyped donors. Of these, about 81% fell in the genetic ancestry cluster associated with self-reported Caucasian donors. The study's findings and limits: The listing of 160 or so TCR beta chains classed them as cytomegalovirus-associated.

Looked up from germline, CDR1 is SGHNT and CDR2 is YENEEA. Trimming took off 1 base at V and 1 base at J, with 7 bases between the two ends. The CDR3 runs to 14 residues. Comments on this clone: No antigen is known for it.

PCR employed 60 Vbeta and 13 Jbeta primers. Sequenced by immunoSEQ multiplex PCR; TCRdb stores in-frame clones only, minus some. This sample contains about 120,000 clones. The genes are TRBV11-3 and TRBJ1-1; maybe TRBD1 (6 bases). Sequencing used PBMCs. The TCR sequence derives from a woman in her 40s in good health and CMV-seropositive. The CDR3 nucleotides read TGTGCCAGCAGCTTAGGCAGGGGGAACACTGAAGCTTTCTTT. Translated, it gives CASSLGRGNTEAFF.